Each of the 21 T cell receptor beta chains below was sequenced from the same sample in a study of cytomegalovirus exposure and HLA in healthy donors. The study ran its PCR with 60 Vbeta and 13 Jbeta primers. The table came from immunoSEQ multiplex PCR; TCRdb's copy has only in-frame clones and leaves some out. The sample has over 150,000 clones, about four fifths seen once. The sequenced sample was PBMCs. These receptors came from a man aged 30 to 45 in good health and CMV-seronegative.

The V call is TRBV2, the J call TRBJ2-2; 8 bases line up with TRBD1. The CDR3 runs 14 residues. V lost 3 bases and J lost 7; bases outside the gene matches: 4. Germline V CDR1 and CDR2: SNHLY, FYNNEI. This CDR3 reads CASSESGGLGELFF. For the CDR3, the DNA is TGTGCCAGCAGTGAGTCAGGGGGCCTCGGGGAGCTGTTTTTT. Variable domain in full (rest from reference TRBV2 and TRBJ2-2): EPEVTQTPSHQVTQMGQEVILRCVPISNHLYFYWYRQILGQKVEFLVSFYNNEISEKSEIFDDQFSVERPDGSNFTLKIRSTKLEDSAMYFCASSESGGLGELFFGEGSRLTVL.

This clone has only one observation. This chain joins TRBV10-3 and TRBJ1-4; unclear D gene. The CDR3 length is 17 residues. CDR1 is ENHRY, CDR2 SYGVKD, per germline. Trimming shortened V by 2 bases and J by 8 bases, and 21 bases separated the two germline ends. This CDR3 reads CAISEREHKPGREKLFF. The CDR3 nucleotides are TGTGCCATCAGTGAGAGGGAGCATAAACCCGGTCGGGAAAAACTGTTTTTT.

This chain joins TRBV7-8 and TRBJ2-7, with D unresolved. Germline V gene lookup returns CDR1 SGHVS and CDR2 FQNEAQ. V was cut by 4 bases and J by 2 bases, with 18 bases left in between. This CDR3 spans 16 amino acids. The CDR3 DNA is TGTGCCAGCAGCTCCAGTACAGTGGCCGGAACCTACGAGCAGTACTTC. Translating gives CASSSSTVAGTYEQYF.

This rearrangement joins TRBV19 to TRBJ1-5; D remains unclear. Germline CDR1 is LNHDA and CDR2 is SQIVND (reference sequence). The CDR3 spans 14 residues. V was pared by 5 bases and J by 7 bases, with 15 bases between. This CDR3 is CASSYPGIIQPQHF. DNA for the CDR3: TGTGCCAGTAGTTATCCGGGTATCATACAGCCCCAGCATTTT.

As for this clone: Other DNA sequences of this sample code for an identical CDR3. The chain couples TRBV11-2 to TRBJ2-1; TRBD2 agrees at 8 bases. Germline V CDR1 and CDR2: SGHAT, FQNNGV. Unmatched junction bases numbered 7, after V lost 3 bases and J lost 6 bases. CDR3 length equals 15 residues. CDR3 nucleotide sequence: TGTGCCAGCAGCTTCGGGCTAGCGGGCGGCAATGAGCAGTTCTTC. It yields the protein CASSFGLAGGNEQFF.

V gene TRBV6-1 combines with J gene TRBJ1-2; D is unresolved. The CDR3 contains 13 residues. The germline V gene encodes CDR1 MNHNS and CDR2 SASEGT. V shed 1 base and J shed 7 bases, with 10 bases lying between them. The CDR3 nucleotides are TGTGCCAGCAGTGAAGGGCAACATGCTGGCTACACCTTC. It specifies CASSEGQHAGYTF.

The chain combines TRBV19 with TRBJ1-4, with TRBD1 matching over 7 bases. Trimming removed 5 bases from V and 8 bases from J; junction bases left unmatched: 11. The CDR3 is made up of 15 amino acids. The germline gives CDR1 LNHDA, CDR2 SQIVND (reference sequence). The CDR3 DNA is TGTGCCAGTAGTCCCCGACAGGGACGGTGGGAAAAACTGTTTTTT. It encodes CASSPRQGRWEKLFF.

This clone was detected only a few times. The chain is built from TRBV4-3 and TRBJ2-2; D perhaps matches TRBD1 (6 bases). This CDR3 has 17 amino acids. Trimming left V 0 bases short and J 4 bases short, with 15 bases between. The germline V gene has CDR1 LGHNA and CDR2 YSLEER. CDR3 sequence: CASSQDRAGVSTGELFF. The DNA of the CDR3 is TGCGCCAGCAGCCAAGATAGGGCAGGGGTCTCCACCGGGGAGCTGTTTTTT.

This rearrangement joins TRBV7-2 to TRBJ2-3; 7 bases fit TRBD1. CDR1 SGHTA and CDR2 FQGNSA come from the germline V gene. CDR3 size: 15 residues. Trimming at V came to 5 bases and at J to 3 bases, leaving 8 bases not matched to a gene. This CDR3 is CASSPQQGRTDTQYF. The CDR3 DNA reads TGTGCCAGCAGCCCTCAACAGGGGCGAACAGATACGCAGTATTTT.

Only a few counts were recorded for this clone. The rearrangement joins TRBV2 to TRBJ1-1; D remains ambiguous. V gave up 6 bases and J gave up 5 bases, with 16 bases separating them. Germline CDR1 reads SNHLY; CDR2 reads FYNNEI. The CDR3 contains 14 residues. CDR3 protein: CASRTQPGLTEAFF. Written as DNA, the CDR3 is TGTGCCAGCAGGACCCAGCCAGGCCTTACTGAAGCTTTCTTT.

As for this clone: One end of the junction varies from germline; a read error may be responsible. The CDR3 nucleotides are TGTGCCAGCAGCTTATCCCTCCCCCTAGGAGATGAGCAGTTCTTC. This codes for CASSLSLPLGDEQFF. The chain recombines TRBV28 with TRBJ2-1; D is undetermined. The germline CDR1 and CDR2 sequences are MDHEN and SYDVKM. The CDR3 runs to 15 residues.

V is TRBV9 and J is TRBJ2-5; the match to TRBD2 covers 7 bases. The germline V gene has CDR1 SGDLS and CDR2 YYNGEE. Trimming cost V 3 bases and J 9 bases; bases outside gene matches: 8. The length of the CDR3 is 13 residues. CDR3: CASSAGGLSPQYF. The CDR3, as DNA: TGTGCCAGCAGCGCGGGGGGTCTTAGTCCCCAGTACTTC.

This chain connects TRBV15 to TRBJ1-5; the match to TRBD1 covers 8 bases. V gave up 5 bases and J gave up 5 bases; unmatched junction bases: 11. This CDR3 region has 16 residues. Germline CDR1 reads LNHNV; CDR2 reads YYDKDF (reference sequence). The CDR3 protein is CATSSPAGTGHQPQHF. CDR3 coding DNA: TGTGCCACCAGCTCCCCGGCCGGGACAGGTCATCAGCCCCAGCATTTT.

The chain joins TRBV5-4 to TRBJ2-5; TRBD1 might be the D (6 bases). The tail of the sequence fits TRBJ2-7 better, so the J call may be wrong. This CDR3 has 16 residues. Per the germline V gene, CDR1 is SGHNT and CDR2 is YYREEE (reference sequence). The CDR3 bases are TGTGCCAGCAGCTCAGGCCCTCACAGGGACAAGAACGAGCAGTACTTC. This translates into CASSSGPHRDKNEQYF.

This rearrangement joins TRBV28 to TRBJ2-3, with TRBD1 identical over 8 bases. Germline V gene sequence: CDR1 MDHEN, CDR2 SYDVKM. The CDR3 covers 18 residues. V lost 6 bases, J lost 0 bases, and 14 bases stayed unmatched. As DNA, the CDR3 is TGTGCCAGCAGCTCAACCGGGACAGGACAATTTAGCACAGATACGCAGTATTTT. Its translation is CASSSTGTGQFSTDTQYF.

This rearrangement joins TRBV28 to TRBJ2-1, with TRBD2 matching 8 bases. The CDR3 extends over 16 amino acids. Trimming cost V 6 bases and J 1 base; bases outside gene matches: 8. Per germline, CDR1 MDHEN and CDR2 SYDVKM. CDR3 protein: CASRLIAGRSYNEQFF. In nucleotides, the CDR3 is TGTGCCAGCAGACTCATAGCGGGACGGTCCTACAATGAGCAGTTCTTC.

About this clone: One junction end disagrees with the germline gene, perhaps due to a read error. The chain joins TRBV19 to TRBJ2-7, with D possibly matching TRBD2 (5 bases). The length of the CDR3 is 14 residues. CDR1 is LNHDA and CDR2 is SQIVND in the germline V gene (reference sequence). CDR3 DNA: TGTGCCAGTAAGGTCGGGGTGGGAGATTACGAGCAGCACTTC. Translating it yields CASKVGVGDYEQHF.

A few counts support this clone. The rearrangement links TRBV6-5 to TRBJ1-1, with 7 bases identical to TRBD1. Unmatched junction bases numbered 9, after V lost 8 bases and J lost 0 bases. This CDR3 region has 15 residues. Germline CDR1 MNHEY, CDR2 SVGAGI. The CDR3 loop reads CASSRAGGMNTEAFF. The CDR3 nucleotides read TGTGCCAGCTCTAGGGCAGGGGGGATGAACACTGAAGCTTTCTTT.

This chain links TRBV5-1 with TRBJ1-1, with D perhaps TRBD1 (5 bases). V was clipped by 6 bases and J by 7 bases, with 13 bases between them. In germline, CDR1 is SGHRS, CDR2 YFSETQ. The CDR3 runs 12 residues. CDR3 DNA: TGCGCCAGCAAGGGTCAGGGTCTTGAAGCTTTCTTT. Encoded protein: CASKGQGLEAFF.

This chain joins TRBV15 and TRBJ2-1; D is perhaps TRBD1 (5 bases). CDR1 is LNHNV and CDR2 is YYDKDF in the germline V gene (reference sequence). CDR3 length: 14 amino acids. With 0 bases removed from V and 5 bases from J, the gap between germline ends came to 8 bases. CDR3: CATSREPRDNEQFF. In DNA, the CDR3 is TGTGCCACCAGCAGAGAACCCAGGGACAATGAGCAGTTCTTC.

In regard to this clone: At one end the junction does not follow the germline gene, possibly because of a read error. J is TRBJ2-7 and V is TRBV5-1, with 10 bases aligning to TRBD2. This CDR3 is 15 amino acids long. Germline CDR1 reads SGHRS; CDR2 reads YFSETQ. The CDR3 DNA is TGCGCCAGCGGCTTGTTCTCTAGCGGGAGTGAAGAGCAGTACTTC. This encodes CASGLFSSGSEEQYF.